This T cell receptor (beta chain) was sequenced in a study of shared clonotypes between healthy human individuals. CD45RO-negative, CCR7-selected cells formed the naive CD8 fraction, which excluded terminally differentiated effector memory CD45RA+ cells. Study conclusions and caveats: Donor clonotype sharing was expected to depend on sequencing depth.

Here immunoSEQ multiplex PCR was the method, and the copy in TCRdb shows in-frame clones only, minus some. The table lists nearly 2 million clones, approximately 94% of them singletons. The table lists this clone with a count of one. No antigen is known for it. Trimming removed 2 bases at V and 0 bases at J, with 14 bases between. The CDR3 sequence is 17 residues long. Sequenced sample: naive CD8+ T cells sorted from blood. The TCR sequence derives from a man aged 18 to 30 in good health. The chain recombines TRBV5-3 with TRBJ2-2; no reliable D call. TRBV5-3 is known as an ORF, though its function is uncertain. CDR3 DNA: TGTGCCAGAAGCTTACTCGGCGAGAGATCGAACACCGGGGAGCTGTTTTTT. Its protein product is CARSLLGERSNTGELFF.